The present entry profiles one T cell receptor beta chain with its context. This clonotype was observed a few times. What this receptor recognizes is not known. No base-level quality is on record; no much larger clone is a single base apart. This sample was included in a study of T cell repertoires in cytomegalovirus infection (dated by TCRdb to about 2019). Notes on the research overall: The HLA type of each donor mattered for the analysis, because public TCR beta signatures pointed to carriage of CMV infection along with the matching HLA type. General findings and caveats noted by the study authors: In the ex vivo response, HLA-C-restricted CMV-specific TCR beta clonotypes were dominant, and in two of eight donors the single most frequent clonotype came from this HLA-C-restricted group. Cumulative frequency of public TCR beta family members discriminated carriers of CMV infection plus the relevant HLA type in this cohort and an independent approximately 340-donor cohort.

Based on the germline V gene, the CDR1 and CDR2 sequences are SGHVS and FQNEAQ. The CDR3 numbers 13 residues from cysteine through phenylalanine. Only CDR3 DNA remains: 39 bases, in frame from the first base. V is reduced by 5 bases and J by 0 bases, leaving a spacing of 5 bases between them. The instrument given in TCRdb is Illumina HiSeq 1500. The public reads were run again by TCRdb, first through fastp at Q25 and then through MiXCR, and only productive beta chains were kept. Each CDR3 protein appears once, grouped with its most common genes and DNA. The sample includes about 180,000 distinct CDR3 sequences, with about a sixth observed a single time. The ten largest account for around 27% of the sample.

Here the chain combines TRBV7-8 and TRBJ1-5, with the D gene too uncertain to name. The sequence derives from a human donor in good health (CMV status not recorded). Some clones in this sample may be carry-over from other donors' samples. The sequenced sample was CD8+ T cells from PBMCs. The DNA is TGTGCCAGCAGCACTTCTAGCAATCAGCCCCAGCATTTT. Its coded protein is CASSTSSNQPQHF.